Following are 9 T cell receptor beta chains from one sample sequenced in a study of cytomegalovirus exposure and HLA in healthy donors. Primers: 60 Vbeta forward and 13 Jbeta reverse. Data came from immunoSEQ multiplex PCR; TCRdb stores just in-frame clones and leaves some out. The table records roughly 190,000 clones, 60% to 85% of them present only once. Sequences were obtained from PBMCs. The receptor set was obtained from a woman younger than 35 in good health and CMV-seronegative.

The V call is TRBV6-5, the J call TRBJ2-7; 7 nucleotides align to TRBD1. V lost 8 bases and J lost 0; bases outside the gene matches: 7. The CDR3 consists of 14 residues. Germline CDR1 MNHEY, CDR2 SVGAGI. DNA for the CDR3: TGTGCCAGCTCAAGGACAGGAAGCTCCTACGAGCAGTACTTC. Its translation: CASSRTGSSYEQYF.

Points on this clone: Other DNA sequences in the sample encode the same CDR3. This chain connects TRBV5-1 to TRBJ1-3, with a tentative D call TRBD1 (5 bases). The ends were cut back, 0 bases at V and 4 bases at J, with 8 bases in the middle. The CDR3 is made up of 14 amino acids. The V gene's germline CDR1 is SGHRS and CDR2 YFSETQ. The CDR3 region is CASSLAGYGNTIYF. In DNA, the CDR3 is TGCGCCAGCAGCTTGGCAGGGTACGGAAACACCATATATTTT.

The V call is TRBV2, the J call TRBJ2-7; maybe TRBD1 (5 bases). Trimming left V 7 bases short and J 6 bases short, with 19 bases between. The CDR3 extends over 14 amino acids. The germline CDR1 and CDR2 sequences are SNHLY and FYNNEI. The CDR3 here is CASTQSPGKGEQYF. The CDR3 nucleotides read TGTGCCAGCACCCAAAGCCCAGGGAAAGGCGAGCAGTACTTC. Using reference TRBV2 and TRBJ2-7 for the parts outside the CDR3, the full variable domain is EPEVTQTPSHQVTQMGQEVILRCVPISNHLYFYWYRQILGQKVEFLVSFYNNEISEKSEIFDDQFSVERPDGSNFTLKIRSTKLEDSAMYFCASTQSPGKGEQYFGPGTRLTVT.

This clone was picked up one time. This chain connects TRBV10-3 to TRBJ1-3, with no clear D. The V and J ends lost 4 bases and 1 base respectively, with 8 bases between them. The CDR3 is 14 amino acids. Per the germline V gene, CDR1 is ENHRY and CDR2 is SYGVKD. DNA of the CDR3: TGTGCCATCAGTGTAGAGGGATCTGGAAACACCATATATTTT. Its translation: CAISVEGSGNTIYF.

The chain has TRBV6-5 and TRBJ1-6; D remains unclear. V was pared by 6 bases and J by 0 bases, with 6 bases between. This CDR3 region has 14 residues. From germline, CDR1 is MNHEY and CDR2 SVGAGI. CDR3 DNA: TGTGCCAGCAGGCGGGGCTCCTATAATTCACCCCTCCACTTT. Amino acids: CASRRGSYNSPLHF.

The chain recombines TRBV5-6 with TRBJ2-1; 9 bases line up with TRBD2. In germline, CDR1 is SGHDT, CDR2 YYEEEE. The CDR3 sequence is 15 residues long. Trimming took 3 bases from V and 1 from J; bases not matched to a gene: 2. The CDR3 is CASSSLAGSYNEQFF. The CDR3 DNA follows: TGTGCCAGCAGCTCCCTAGCGGGATCCTACAATGAGCAGTTCTTC.

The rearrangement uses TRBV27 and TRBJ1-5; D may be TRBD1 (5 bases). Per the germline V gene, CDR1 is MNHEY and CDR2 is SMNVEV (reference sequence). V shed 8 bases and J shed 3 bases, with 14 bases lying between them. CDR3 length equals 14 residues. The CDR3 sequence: CASPRRTPNQPQHF. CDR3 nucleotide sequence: TGTGCCAGCCCGAGACGGACACCCAATCAGCCCCAGCATTTT.

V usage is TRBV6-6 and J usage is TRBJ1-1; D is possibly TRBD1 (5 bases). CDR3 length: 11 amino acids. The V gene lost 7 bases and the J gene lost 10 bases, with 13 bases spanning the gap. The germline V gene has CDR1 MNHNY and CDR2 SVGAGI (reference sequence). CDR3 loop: CASILRGGAFF. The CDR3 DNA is TGTGCCAGCATCCTAAGGGGTGGAGCTTTCTTT.

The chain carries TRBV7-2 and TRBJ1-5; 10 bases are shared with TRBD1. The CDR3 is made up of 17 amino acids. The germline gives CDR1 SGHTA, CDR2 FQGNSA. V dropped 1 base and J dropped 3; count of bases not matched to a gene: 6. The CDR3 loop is CASSLGWTGGDNQPQHF. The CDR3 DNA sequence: TGTGCCAGCAGCTTAGGATGGACAGGGGGAGACAATCAGCCCCAGCATTTT. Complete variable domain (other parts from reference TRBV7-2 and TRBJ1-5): GAGVSQSPSNKVTEKGKDVELRCDPISGHTALYWYRQSLGQGLEFLIYFQGNSAPDKSGLPSDRFSAERTGGSVSTLTIQRTQQEDSAVYLCASSLGWTGGDNQPQHFGDGTRLSIL.